The 14 T cell receptor beta chains below were found in one sample sequenced in a study of OX40 agonist ivuxolimab in advanced cancers. The assay was immunoSEQ multiplex PCR, and TCRdb's table has in-frame clones only and misses some. The data contain over 65,000 clones, over 80% of them singletons. This material consisted of CD4+ or CD8+ T cells sorted from blood, taken in a trial of the OX40 agonist ivuxolimab. The receptors come from an adult with an advanced solid tumor such as melanoma, head and neck, liver or kidney cancer.

The chain uses TRBV6-1 and TRBJ1-2; D remains ambiguous. Trimming removed 2 bases at V and 4 bases at J, with 14 bases between. This CDR3 contains 15 residues. Germline V gene sequence: CDR1 MNHNS, CDR2 SASEGT. Here the CDR3 reads CASSETFGAGYGYTF. The DNA of the CDR3 is TGTGCCAGCAGTGAAACTTTTGGAGCGGGCTATGGCTACACCTTC.

J is TRBJ2-1 and V is TRBV5-6; a weak D match, TRBD2 (5 bases). This CDR3 is built from 15 residues. V was cut by 6 bases and J by 7 bases, with 20 bases left in between. The germline gives CDR1 SGHDT, CDR2 YYEEEE. The CDR3 sequence is CASTTSPTSGNEQFF. The CDR3 bases are TGTGCCAGCACCACGAGCCCGACCTCGGGAAATGAGCAGTTCTTC. The complete variable domain, with remaining parts taken from reference TRBV5-6 and TRBJ2-1, reads DAGVTQSPTHLIKTRGQQVTLRCSPKSGHDTVSWYQQALGQGPQFIFQYYEEEERQRGNFPDRFSGHQFPNYSSELNVNALLLGDSALYLCASTTSPTSGNEQFFGPGTRLTVL.

This clone was counted between two and nine times. The V and J genes are TRBV7-2 and TRBJ2-7, with D maybe TRBD1 (6 bases). In germline, CDR1 is SGHTA, CDR2 FQGNSA. The CDR3 has 15 residues. The V end was cut by 5 bases, the J end by 4 bases, with 18 bases between. The CDR3 loop is CASSRTRGVGYEQYF. CDR3 coding DNA: TGTGCCAGCAGCCGCACCAGGGGAGTCGGTTACGAGCAGTACTTC.

This sequence joins TRBV19 and TRBJ2-6; the D call may be TRBD1 or TRBD2 (5 bases each). Germline V gene sequence: CDR1 LNHDA, CDR2 SQIVND (reference sequence). V lost 9 bases and J 0 bases, leaving 15 bases between the germline ends. This CDR3 has 16 residues. The CDR3 DNA follows: TGTGCCAGCGAGGGACGGACCTACTCTGGGGCCAACGTCCTGACTTTC. Its translation: CASEGRTYSGANVLTF.

The chain recombines TRBV18 with TRBJ1-1; D gene ambiguous. The germline V gene encodes CDR1 KGHSH and CDR2 LQKENI. The length of the CDR3 is 14 residues. With 3 bases removed from V and 7 bases from J, the gap between germline ends came to 15 bases. The CDR3 DNA sequence: TGTGCCAGCTCACCCAATCGGGGAGGAGATGAAGCTTTCTTT. It yields the protein CASSPNRGGDEAFF. Supplemented by reference TRBV18 and TRBJ1-1, the full variable domain reads NAGVMQNPRHLVRRRGQEARLRCSPMKGHSHVYWYRQLPEEGLKFMVYLQKENIIDESGMPKERFSAEFPKEGPSILRIQQVVRGDSAAYFCASSPNRGGDEAFFGQGTRLTVV.

The chain has TRBV7-2 and TRBJ1-2; 7 positions match TRBD1. This CDR3 spans 13 amino acids. CDR1 and CDR2 from the germline V gene are SGHTA and FQGNSA. V gave up 7 bases and J gave up 1 base; unmatched junction bases: 3. The CDR3 loop is CASKAGGNYGYTF. The CDR3 DNA is TGTGCCAGCAAGGCAGGGGGTAACTATGGCTACACCTTC.

The rearrangement uses TRBV4-3 and TRBJ1-6; D might be TRBD1 (6 bases). Germline-derived CDR1 and CDR2 are LGHNA and YSLEER. V lost 1 base and J 13 bases, leaving 17 bases between the germline ends. This CDR3 contains 15 residues. DNA for the CDR3: TGCGCCAGCAGCCAAGGGACAGAGCTAATTAGTCCCCTCCACTTT. This translates into CASSQGTELISPLHF.

V is TRBV7-5 and J is TRBJ2-7; the listed D gene, TRBD2, was not tested against the DNA. TRBV7-5 corresponds to a pseudogene. CDR3 length: 14 amino acids. The CDR3 region is CVRSFLDSAGSLYF. The CDR3 DNA sequence: TGTGTCAGAAGCTTTCTCGACTCGGCCGGGTCGCTGTACTTC.

The V gene is TRBV5-1, the J gene TRBJ1-1; D unresolved. There are 14 residues in the CDR3. With 0 bases removed from V and 3 bases from J, the gap between germline ends came to 9 bases. The germline V gene encodes CDR1 SGHRS and CDR2 YFSETQ. For the CDR3, the DNA is TGCGCCAGCAGCTTGGATCGGGTGTACACTGAAGCTTTCTTT. Its translation is CASSLDRVYTEAFF.

The chain recombines TRBV11-2 with TRBJ1-1; D is unresolved. The CDR3 loop spans 15 amino acids. The germline gives CDR1 SGHAT, CDR2 FQNNGV. Trimming pared 1 base from V and 0 bases from J, leaving 9 bases between. The CDR3 nucleotides are TGTGCCAGCAGCTTAGGGTCCCGCATGAACACTGAAGCTTTCTTT. This gives the protein CASSLGSRMNTEAFF.

This clone was observed a single time. The chain carries TRBV4-1 and TRBJ2-3; 11 bases are shared with TRBD2. The germline CDR1 and CDR2 sequences are MGHRA and YSYEKL. V trimming: 1 base; J trimming: 8 bases; junction bases outside the gene matches: 8. The CDR3 runs 16 residues. CDR3 bases: TGCGCCAGCAGCCAAGTGGGATTAGCGGGAGGGGGTACGCAGTATTTT. Protein sequence: CASSQVGLAGGGTQYF.

This chain links TRBV19 with TRBJ1-1; tentative D call: TRBD1 (5 bases). The CDR3 spans 17 residues. Germline values: CDR1 LNHDA, CDR2 SQIVND (reference sequence). V shed 5 bases and J shed 2 bases, with 21 bases lying between them. The CDR3 reads CASSPSMVGEKNTEAFF. In nucleotides, the CDR3 is TGTGCCAGTAGTCCCTCGATGGTGGGGGAAAAAAACACTGAAGCTTTCTTT.

This clone showed up just once. The V gene is TRBV28, the J gene TRBJ1-4; weak D call: TRBD1 (6 bases). Looked up from germline, CDR1 is MDHEN and CDR2 is SYDVKM. This CDR3 has 13 amino acids. Trimming removed 8 bases from V and 5 bases from J, with 12 bases in between. CDR3 in DNA: TGTGCCAGCGGTGACAGGCTGAATGAAAAACTGTTTTTT. Protein sequence: CASGDRLNEKLFF.

The chain has TRBV10-2 and TRBJ2-5; D is unclear. Trimming removed 7 bases from V and 2 bases from J, with 8 bases in between. The CDR3 totals 12 residues. CDR1 is WSHSY and CDR2 is SAAADI in the germline V gene. In DNA, the CDR3 is TGCGCCAGCACCCCTGAGCAAGAGACCCAGTACTTC. Translating it yields CASTPEQETQYF.